The sequence of this T cell receptor beta chain was determined in a study of T cells in Graves' hyperthyroidism and ophthalmopathy. Findings and caveats of the study: Before onset, by a median of 6.5 months, the model predicted ophthalmopathy.

Uncontrolled infection, other autoimmune disease, pregnancy or lactation barred patients from enrollment. Diagnoses were established using clinical symptoms, serum thyroxine and TRAb, thyroid ultrasound and orbital computed tomography. Each 10 ml fresh peripheral blood draw supplied the PBMCs. There were TCR beta CDR3 regions amplified from RNA transcripts. The TCR CDR3 was amplified in a first-round RT-PCR using the HTBI primer set. TCRdb re-called the multiplex PCR reads through MiXCR, storing one row per CDR3 protein. Of fewer than 750,000 distinct CDR3 sequences listed, about 14% are singletons. This clonotype was counted ten times or more. What it binds is not known. This CDR3 contains 16 residues. Looked up from germline, CDR1 is SGHRS and CDR2 is YFSETQ. J lost 5 bases, V lost 4 bases, and 7 bases had no gene match.

The chain uses TRBV5-1 and TRBJ2-2; 11 bases align to TRBD2. The sequence was collected from a woman between 45 and 60 years old with Graves' ophthalmopathy. The source material was blood. The DNA of the CDR3 is TGCGCCAGCAGCCGGACTAGCGGGTTGGGAACCGGGGAGCTGTTTTTT. Amino acid sequence: CASSRTSGLGTGELFF.